The 32 T cell receptor beta chains below all came from one sample that was sequenced in a study of cytomegalovirus exposure and HLA in healthy donors. It was with 60 Vbeta and 13 Jbeta primers that the PCR ran. The protocol was immunoSEQ multiplex PCR, while the TCRdb copy is restricted to in-frame clones and leaves out a portion. In the table there are 160,000 or so clones, around 84% of which are singletons. The source material was PBMCs. All receptors come from a male donor in good health and CMV-seropositive.

Only a few counts were recorded for this clone. This chain's CDR3 is CASSEASGGKRQPQHF. The CDR3 nucleotides are TGTGCCAGCAGTGAAGCGTCGGGGGGGAAGAGGCAGCCCCAGCATTTT. V and J are TRBV6-1 and TRBJ1-5, with D perhaps matching TRBD1 (5 bases). The V end lost 0 bases, the J end lost 7 bases, and 16 bases lay between the germline ends. CDR1 is MNHNS, CDR2 SASEGT, per germline. The CDR3 consists of 16 residues.

The rearrangement uses TRBV19 and TRBJ1-1; TRBD1 agrees at 7 bases. The CDR3 consists of 16 residues. Germline CDR1 and CDR2: LNHDA and SQIVND (reference sequence). The V gene end was trimmed by 5 bases and the J gene end by 1 base; junction bases not matched to a gene: 10. Here the CDR3 reads CASSEGTAKGNTEAFF. DNA for the CDR3: TGTGCCAGTAGTGAGGGGACAGCAAAAGGGAACACTGAAGCTTTCTTT.

The sample holds one count of this clone. V and J are TRBV18 and TRBJ1-1, with 7 bases matching TRBD1. The CDR3 extends over 17 amino acids. Germline values: CDR1 KGHSH, CDR2 LQKENI. Unmatched junction bases numbered 18, after V lost 5 bases and J lost 6 bases. Written as DNA, the CDR3 is TGTGCCAGCTCATCGGGACAGCTTTTAATAGATAACCCTGAAGCTTTCTTT. Translation: CASSSGQLLIDNPEAFF. Drawing the rest from reference TRBV18 and TRBJ1-1, the complete variable domain is NAGVMQNPRHLVRRRGQEARLRCSPMKGHSHVYWYRQLPEEGLKFMVYLQKENIIDESGMPKERFSAEFPKEGPSILRIQQVVRGDSAAYFCASSSGQLLIDNPEAFFGQGTRLTVV.

The chain employs TRBV27 and TRBJ2-1, with D possibly TRBD2 on 6 matching bases. The CDR3 totals 15 residues. The V end was cut by 3 bases, the J end by 4 bases, with 13 bases between. Germline assignment: CDR1 MNHEY and CDR2 SMNVEV (reference sequence). CDR3 loop: CASSFRDSSYNEQFF. The CDR3 bases are TGTGCCAGCAGTTTTCGGGACTCGAGTTACAATGAGCAGTTCTTC.

J is TRBJ1-1 and V is TRBV7-9; D unclear. V lost 5 bases to trimming and J lost 4 bases, with 8 bases between them. The germline V gene has CDR1 SEHNR and CDR2 FQNEAQ (reference sequence). CDR3 length equals 12 residues. The CDR3 nucleotides read TGTGCCAGCAGCCGCGGAACCACTGAAGCTTTCTTT. This translates into CASSRGTTEAFF.

The chain combines TRBV20-1 with TRBJ1-2; D uncertain. V lost 5 bases and J 5 bases, leaving 9 bases between the germline ends. The CDR3 has 11 residues. Germline loops: CDR1 DFQATT, CDR2 SNEGSKA (reference sequence). CDR3 bases: TGCAGTGCTTTACGGGATTATGGCTACACCTTC. Translation gives CSALRDYGYTF.

CDR3 sequence: CASSPGLADHTGELFF. DNA for the CDR3: TGTGCCAGTAGTCCCGGACTAGCGGATCACACCGGGGAGCTGTTTTTT. V gene TRBV19 combines with J gene TRBJ2-2; TRBD2 aligns across 10 bases. CDR1 and CDR2 (germline): LNHDA, SQIVND (reference sequence). This CDR3 is 16 amino acids long. With V trimmed by 5 bases and J by 3 bases, 6 bases remained unmatched.

DNA for the CDR3: TGCGCCAGCAGCTTGGTTGGGACAGGGGTCTACAATGAGCAGTTCTTC. It codes for CASSLVGTGVYNEQFF. V gene TRBV5-1 combines with J gene TRBJ2-1, with 10 bases that match TRBD1. The length of the CDR3 is 16 residues. V lost 0 bases and J lost 3; bases outside the gene matches: 3. The germline CDR1 and CDR2 sequences are SGHRS and YFSETQ.

This chain joins TRBV27 and TRBJ1-4, with 9 bases fitting TRBD1. Per the germline V gene, CDR1 is MNHEY and CDR2 is SMNVEV (reference sequence). This CDR3 is built from 14 residues. The junction had 5 bases not matched to a gene; V was cut back by 5 bases and J by 7 bases. As DNA, the CDR3 is TGTGCCAGCAGTCGGGACAGGGTTGCTGAAAAACTGTTTTTT. Encoded protein: CASSRDRVAEKLFF.

The rearrangement uses TRBV28 and TRBJ2-1; 7 nucleotides agree with TRBD2. CDR3 length equals 15 residues. V lost 2 bases, J lost 6 bases, and 7 bases stayed unmatched. The germline V gene has CDR1 MDHEN and CDR2 SYDVKM. The CDR3 DNA sequence: TGTGCCAGCAGTTTAAGCACTCCGGGAGGCAATGAGCAGTTCTTC. It codes for CASSLSTPGGNEQFF.

The chain joins TRBV4-1 to TRBJ1-1, with 8 bases matching TRBD1. In germline, CDR1 is MGHRA, CDR2 YSYEKL. V gave up 2 bases and J gave up 4 bases; unmatched junction bases: 6. The CDR3 is 15 residues long. The CDR3 nucleotides are TGCGCCAGCAGCCAAACTCAGGGGGCTAGCACTGAAGCTTTCTTT. Residues: CASSQTQGASTEAFF.

The V call is TRBV4-3, the J call TRBJ2-3; 11 bases align to TRBD2. V gave up 1 base and J gave up 4 bases; unmatched junction bases: 4. The CDR3 totals 16 residues. Germline CDR1 LGHNA, CDR2 YSLEER. The CDR3 sequence: CASSQVSGGAPDTQYF. CDR3 DNA sequence: TGCGCCAGCAGCCAAGTTAGCGGGGGGGCCCCAGATACGCAGTATTTT.

The chain couples TRBV7-9 to TRBJ1-1; D uncertain. Trimming cost V 2 bases and J 0 bases, with 7 bases left between them. CDR1 is SEHNR, CDR2 FQNEAQ, per germline (reference sequence). This CDR3 is 14 amino acids long. CDR3 in DNA: TGTGCCAGCAGCTTATGGCAGGTGAACACTGAAGCTTTCTTT. The encoded protein is CASSLWQVNTEAFF.

This chain uses TRBV7-2 with TRBJ2-1; the match to TRBD2 covers 13 bases. Germline-derived CDR1 and CDR2 are SGHTA and FQGNSA. The trim removed 5 bases at V and 8 bases at J, leaving 6 bases unmatched. CDR3 length: 15 residues. CDR3 region: CASSPGLAGTDEQFF. The CDR3, as DNA: TGTGCCAGCAGCCCGGGACTAGCGGGAACCGATGAGCAGTTCTTC.

The chain is built from TRBV30 and TRBJ1-5, with TRBD1 matching over 8 bases. J was trimmed by 0 bases and V by 5 bases; bases with no gene match: 6. The germline V gene has CDR1 GTSNPN and CDR2 SVGIG (reference sequence). The CDR3 loop spans 15 amino acids. The CDR3 region is CAWGTGDYSNQPQHF. The CDR3 nucleotides read TGTGCCTGGGGGACAGGAGATTATAGCAATCAGCCCCAGCATTTT.

The V call is TRBV15, the J call TRBJ1-3; D possibly corresponds to TRBD1 (6 bases). Trimming shortened V by 1 base and J by 7 bases, and 14 bases separated the two germline ends. The CDR3 has 15 amino acids. Germline lookup yields CDR1 LNHNV and CDR2 YYDKDF (reference sequence). CDR3: CATSRAGGNLNTIYF. Written as DNA, the CDR3 is TGTGCCACCAGCAGAGCGGGGGGCAATTTGAACACCATATATTTT.

The gene calls are TRBV12-5 and TRBJ1-5; 8 bases map to TRBD1. V shed 8 bases and J 4 bases; nucleotides not matched to a gene: 13. Germline V gives CDR1 LGHNT, CDR2 FRNRAP. The CDR3 runs to 16 residues. CDR3 DNA sequence: TGTGCTAGTTTTCCCCCTGGACAGGGTATTAATCAGCCCCAGCATTTT. This gives the protein CASFPPGQGINQPQHF.

The chain uses TRBV5-1 and TRBJ1-1, with a possible D match to TRBD1 (6 bases). This CDR3 is built from 14 residues. Germline CDR1 and CDR2: SGHRS and YFSETQ. V was trimmed by 6 bases and J by 7 bases, leaving 19 bases between them. CDR3 region: CASTGSVQGVEAFF. The CDR3 nucleotides read TGCGCCAGCACTGGCTCTGTACAGGGAGTTGAAGCTTTCTTT.

The V and J genes are TRBV11-2 and TRBJ1-1; D gene uncertain. CDR1 is SGHAT, CDR2 FQNNGV, per germline. The V and J ends lost 5 bases and 7 bases respectively, with 14 bases between them. The CDR3 consists of 13 residues. DNA for the CDR3: TGTGCCAGCAGCCCCTCCCCGGGAGGTGAAGCTTTCTTT. It codes for CASSPSPGGEAFF.

This clone was seen once. The chain is built from TRBV7-2 and TRBJ1-6, with D unresolved. Trimming took off 3 bases at V and 0 bases at J, with 12 bases between the two ends. Germline CDR1 SGHTA, CDR2 FQGNSA. The CDR3 loop spans 17 amino acids. This chain's CDR3 is CASSFGGRSSYNSPLHF. CDR3 nucleotide sequence: TGTGCCAGCAGCTTCGGAGGGAGGAGCTCCTATAATTCACCCCTCCACTTT.

V usage is TRBV15 and J usage is TRBJ1-4, with 8 bases lining up with TRBD1. The CDR3 length is 15 residues. V lost 5 bases to trimming and J lost 2 bases; unmatched junction nucleotides: 4. Germline V lookup: CDR1 LNHNV, CDR2 YYDKDF (reference sequence). CDR3 DNA: TGTGCCACCAGCTTCCACAGGGGGACTAATGAAAAACTGTTTTTT. Translated: CATSFHRGTNEKLFF.

The J gene is TRBJ2-7, the V gene TRBV7-2; D perhaps matches TRBD2 (6 bases). Germline V gene data show CDR1 as SGHTA and CDR2 as FQGNSA. This CDR3 has 14 amino acids. Trimming took off 5 bases at V and 2 bases at J, with 13 bases between the two ends. Here the CDR3 DNA reads TGTGCCAGCAGCCCTAGGGAGGTCCCCTACGAGCAGTACTTC. Translating it yields CASSPREVPYEQYF.

This chain connects TRBV27 to TRBJ2-7; TRBD1 is a possible D gene (5 bases). The V end was cut by 5 bases, the J end by 3 bases, with 17 bases between. Germline V lookup: CDR1 MNHEY, CDR2 SMNVEV (reference sequence). This CDR3 has 15 amino acids. CDR3: CASSPQGYRYYEQYF. DNA for the CDR3: TGTGCCAGCAGTCCCCAGGGTTACCGTTACTACGAGCAGTACTTC.

In this sample, this clone turned up once. The genes are TRBV10-3 and TRBJ1-5; 8 nucleotides align to TRBD1. The CDR3 is made up of 14 amino acids. Germline CDR1 reads ENHRY; CDR2 reads SYGVKD. Trimming cost V 6 bases and J 5 bases; bases outside gene matches: 6. The CDR3 spells CAISKTGGDQPQHF. CDR3 in DNA: TGTGCCATCAGCAAAACAGGGGGTGATCAGCCCCAGCATTTT.

This chain connects TRBV28 to TRBJ2-7, with 7 bases fitting TRBD1. Germline values: CDR1 MDHEN, CDR2 SYDVKM. The CDR3 contains 12 residues. The J segment lost 7 bases and the V segment lost 7 bases, leaving 7 bases of the junction unmatched. DNA for the CDR3: TGTGCCAGCACCGGAGACAGGGATGAGCAGTACTTC. It specifies CASTGDRDEQYF.

This chain joins TRBV5-8 and TRBJ2-1; 16 bases line up with TRBD2. V lost 4 bases, J lost 4 bases, and 8 bases stayed unmatched. This CDR3 contains 18 residues. Germline assignment: CDR1 SGHTS and CDR2 YDEGEE. The CDR3 here is CASSPMGLAGGGYNEQFF. For the CDR3, the DNA is TGTGCCAGCAGCCCGATGGGACTAGCGGGGGGGGGATACAATGAGCAGTTCTTC.

The chain recombines TRBV15 with TRBJ1-5; possible D gene TRBD1, 5 bases. The germline V gene encodes CDR1 LNHNV and CDR2 YYDKDF (reference sequence). Trimming pared 5 bases from V and 3 bases from J, leaving 14 bases between. The CDR3 consists of 15 residues. The DNA of the CDR3 is TGTGCCACCAGCTCCGCGGGGGGTTACAATCAGCCCCAGCATTTT. The encoded protein is CATSSAGGYNQPQHF.

The rearrangement uses TRBV30 and TRBJ1-5, with TRBD1 matching over 8 bases. The CDR3 has 16 amino acids. Unmatched junction bases numbered 8, after V lost 0 bases and J lost 4 bases. The germline V gene encodes CDR1 GTSNPN and CDR2 SVGIG (reference sequence). Written as DNA, the CDR3 is TGTGCCTGGAGTGTACCCCAGGGGGCGAGAAATCAGCCCCAGCATTTT. The encoded protein is CAWSVPQGARNQPQHF.

V usage is TRBV27 and J usage is TRBJ1-4, with D unresolved. This CDR3 has 9 residues. Trimming took 6 bases from V and 11 from J, leaving 4 bases between them. Germline values: CDR1 MNHEY, CDR2 SMNVEV (reference sequence). CDR3 in amino acids: CASSSKLFF. CDR3 DNA sequence: TGTGCCAGCAGCTCGAAACTGTTTTTT.

The CDR3 DNA is TGTGCCGTGCGGGGGGACAGGGATATCTCTGAAGCTTTCTTT. This gives the protein CAVRGDRDISEAFF. J is TRBJ1-1 and V is TRBV10-3; 9 bases align to TRBD1. The CDR3 runs to 14 residues. With 11 bases clipped from V and 6 bases from J, the junction kept 13 bases outside the gene matches. CDR1 and CDR2 from the germline V gene are ENHRY and SYGVKD.

This clone was observed once. This chain links TRBV5-1 with TRBJ2-7; D gene uncertain. Germline V gene sequence: CDR1 SGHRS, CDR2 YFSETQ. This CDR3 has 14 residues. With 0 bases removed from V and 2 bases from J, the gap between germline ends came to 9 bases. CDR3 sequence reads: CASSLAARTYEQYF. The CDR3 DNA is TGCGCCAGCAGCTTGGCCGCCAGGACCTACGAGCAGTACTTC.

The chain employs TRBV6-5 and TRBJ2-1; 9 bases align to TRBD2. Germline V gene data show CDR1 as MNHEY and CDR2 as SVGAGI. There are 11 residues in the CDR3. Germline trimming cut 5 bases from V and 10 bases from J; bases unmatched to any gene: 0. CDR3: CASSTSGEQFF. The CDR3 bases are TGTGCCAGCAGTACTAGCGGGGAGCAGTTCTTC.